This T cell receptor beta chain emerged from a study of vaccination and CD4 T cells after COVID-19. Study details: Post-COVID sampling occurred a median roughly 100 days after diagnosis (range 35 to 161). Overall study findings and caveats: Median SARS-CoV-2-reactive clonotype numbers rose nonsignificantly, about 21 to 38.

A note on this clonotype: Its antigen is not known.

TCRdb ran MiXCR on the PCR reads and lists one entry per CDR3 protein. The sample yields about 21,000 distinct CDR3 sequences, more than 45% seen once. Trimming cost V 8 bases and J 12 bases; bases outside gene matches: 6. Germline CDR1 is SEHNR and CDR2 is FQNEAQ (reference sequence). The CDR3 is 10 amino acids. The sequenced sample was CD4+ T cells from blood, obtained before SARS-CoV-2 vaccination. The J gene is TRBJ2-5, the V gene TRBV7-9, with TRBD2 identical over 7 bases. The source is a human donor who had recovered from COVID-19. Written as DNA, the CDR3 is TGTGCCAGCGGTAGTGGGACTAAGTACTTC. Its translation: CASGSGTKYF.